This T cell receptor beta chain appears in the sequencing data of a study of T cells expressing NK-cell markers. Remarks on this clonotype: Its antigen is as yet unknown.

What made the TCR beta cDNA was 5'RACE template switching with UMIs. TCRdb derives one entry per CDR3 protein from the 5' RACE reads, leaving out DNA. The specimen's table records about 390,000 distinct CDR3 sequences. The CDR3 is made up of 16 amino acids. CDR1 and CDR2 from the germline V gene are MGHRA and YSYEKL. General study findings and limits: Among a few donors, these clonotypes also ranked first in the CD3+CD56-NKG2C+ fraction.

This clonotype was sampled from a woman aged 45 to 65 in good health. The gene calls are TRBV4-1 and TRBJ2-5; the TCRdb D gene call, TRBD2, has no DNA to confirm it. The sequenced material came from blood T cells: a sorted CD56 or NKG2C T cell subset, CD4+ or CD8+ T cells, or bulk PBMC T cells (not recorded which). The CDR3 loop reads CASSQGSGRYQETQYF.